This T cell receptor beta chain comes out of a study of blood T cells in healthy people across ages. Findings and caveats of the study: When one million T cells were used, diversity estimates were thought to be underestimates.

In germline, CDR1 is SQVTM, CDR2 ANQGSEA. The CDR3 is made up of 16 amino acids. The ends lost 6 bases at V and 3 bases at J; junction bases unmatched: 16. Together with a sample-barcoded 5' primer, a J-beta primer mix was included in a second PCR lasting roughly 6 to 12 cycles. MiXCR, applied by TCRdb to the 5' RACE reads, yields one record per CDR3 protein. In the table there are roughly 1,800,000 distinct CDR3 sequences, less than 50% of which are singletons. Around 9.5 milliliters of peripheral blood were drawn from each donor. With each sample, at least 5 micrograms of total RNA were extracted. On this clonotype itself: What it recognizes is unknown.

The clonotype originates from a middle-aged woman in good health. Sequencing was performed on blood. The V gene is TRBV29-1, the J gene TRBJ1-2, with 7 bases matching TRBD1. CDR3 residues: CSVVPLLTGNDYGYTF. The CDR3 DNA reads TGCAGCGTCGTCCCCCTATTGACAGGGAATGACTATGGCTACACCTTC. Filled out from reference TRBV29-1 and TRBJ1-2, the complete variable domain reads SAVISQKPSRDICQRGTSLTIQCQVDSQVTMMFWYRQQPGQSLTLIATANQGSEATYESGFVIDKFPISRPNLTFSTLTVSNMSPEDSSIYLCSVVPLLTGNDYGYTFGSGTRLTVV.